A single sample gave rise to the 15 T cell receptor beta chains below, sequenced in a study of immune evolution from preneoplasia to lung adenocarcinoma. TCRdb's table, derived via immunoSEQ multiplex PCR, lists solely in-frame clones and lacks some. Of about 4,600 clones in the sample, 60% to 85% were seen once. Material: FFPE minimally invasive lung adenocarcinoma tissue. The source of these receptors is a person aged 60-80 years with lung adenocarcinoma.

This sequence joins TRBV9 and TRBJ2-3; D is perhaps TRBD2 (5 bases). CDR3 length: 14 amino acids. The V end lost 4 bases, the J end lost 3 bases, and 12 bases lay between the germline ends. In germline, CDR1 is SGDLS, CDR2 YYNGEE. The CDR3 loop reads CASSSRGGTDTQYF. The CDR3 DNA reads TGTGCCAGCAGCTCCCGGGGTGGGACAGATACGCAGTATTTT.

The rearrangement uses TRBV5-4 and TRBJ2-7; 7 nucleotides match TRBD2. V shed 2 bases, J shed 0 bases, and the junction held 2 bases outside the gene matches. Germline V CDR1 and CDR2: SGHNT, YYREEE (reference sequence). The CDR3 totals 14 residues. The CDR3 region has the DNA TGTGCCAGCAGCTTCGGGACTAACTCCTACGAGCAGTACTTC. It translates to CASSFGTNSYEQYF.

The chain links TRBV11-2 to TRBJ2-7; no firm D call. Trimming took off 1 base at V and 0 bases at J, with 7 bases between the two ends. CDR3 length equals 14 residues. CDR1 is SGHAT, CDR2 FQNNGV, per germline. CDR3 coding DNA: TGTGCCAGCAGCTTAGGCTTGGCCTCCTACGAGCAGTACTTC. Translated: CASSLGLASYEQYF.

The chain uses TRBV4-1 and TRBJ1-3; D call uncertain. This CDR3 has 19 amino acids. Germline V gene data show CDR1 as MGHRA and CDR2 as YSYEKL. Trimming shortened V by 3 bases and J by 1 base, and 22 bases separated the two germline ends. The DNA of the CDR3 is TGCGCCAGCAGCCAGGACGGACTCCGGGAGCTAGGGTCTGGAAACACCATATATTTT. Translation gives CASSQDGLRELGSGNTIYF.

This rearrangement joins TRBV4-2 to TRBJ2-3; TRBD2 matches 10 bases. The CDR3 covers 16 residues. CDR1 is LGHNA, CDR2 YNFKEQ, per germline. V lost 4 bases and J lost 5; bases outside the gene matches: 9. The CDR3, as DNA: TGTGCCAGCAGCCTACCCCTAGCGGGAGATAGAGATACGCAGTATTTT. Its translation: CASSLPLAGDRDTQYF.

A few counts support this clone. The chain couples TRBV5-1 to TRBJ2-3; possible D gene TRBD1, 6 bases. CDR3 length: 16 amino acids. The germline V and J ends were trimmed by 2 bases and 2 bases, with 15 bases remaining between them. CDR1 and CDR2 from the germline V gene are SGHRS and YFSETQ. CDR3 in amino acids: CASSLGQKVHTDTQYF. Here the CDR3 DNA reads TGCGCCAGCAGCTTAGGACAGAAAGTACACACAGATACGCAGTATTTT.

The V call is TRBV2, the J call TRBJ2-7; TRBD1 matches at 9 bases. In germline, CDR1 is SNHLY, CDR2 FYNNEI. Trimming at V came to 5 bases and at J to 2 bases, leaving 4 bases not matched to a gene. The CDR3 is 14 residues long. The CDR3 nucleotides are TGTGCCAGCAGTACAACAGGGGGCCCCTACGAGCAGTACTTC. This translates into CASSTTGGPYEQYF.

This clone showed up just a few times. V usage is TRBV19 and J usage is TRBJ1-1; no reliable D call. Trimming removed 3 bases from V and 0 bases from J, with 14 bases in between. The germline gives CDR1 LNHDA, CDR2 SQIVND (reference sequence). The CDR3 extends over 16 amino acids. The CDR3 bases are TGTGCCAGTAGTATTGCAGCATTTCGAATGAACACTGAAGCTTTCTTT. This codes for CASSIAAFRMNTEAFF.

V and J are TRBV2 and TRBJ2-3; maybe TRBD1 (6 bases). Germline V lookup: CDR1 SNHLY, CDR2 FYNNEI. CDR3 length: 14 residues. Deletions cut 3 bases from V and 3 bases from J, with 10 bases between. The CDR3 nucleotides read TGTGCCAGCAGTGAGGGACATCTGACAGATACGCAGTATTTT. Residues: CASSEGHLTDTQYF.

The chain has TRBV6-6 and TRBJ2-3; TRBD2 is a possible D gene (5 bases). V was pared by 10 bases and J by 0 bases, with 14 bases between. The CDR3 loop spans 14 amino acids. CDR1 is MNHNY and CDR2 is SVGAGI in the germline V gene (reference sequence). CDR3 nucleotide sequence: TGTGCCACCAAGGACTCAACTAGCACAGATACGCAGTATTTT. It translates to CATKDSTSTDTQYF.

The chain has TRBV7-9 and TRBJ1-2, with TRBD1 matching over 10 bases. The CDR3 is made up of 14 amino acids. The germline CDR1 and CDR2 sequences are SEHNR and FQNEAQ (reference sequence). J was trimmed by 6 bases and V by 4 bases; bases with no gene match: 5. The CDR3 loop is CASSYPGQGHGYTF. In DNA, the CDR3 is TGTGCCAGCAGCTACCCGGGACAGGGGCATGGCTACACCTTC.

This clone was counted between two and nine times. The CDR3: CASSEVTGSNSPLHF. The CDR3 nucleotides are TGTGCCAGCAGTGAGGTGACAGGATCAAATTCACCCCTCCACTTT. The chain combines TRBV6-1 with TRBJ1-6; a weak D match, TRBD1 (6 bases). Looked up from germline, CDR1 is MNHNS and CDR2 is SASEGT. The CDR3 sequence is 15 residues long. Trimming cost V 3 bases and J 7 bases, with 13 bases left between them.

This chain connects TRBV19 to TRBJ1-2; 7 bases agree with TRBD1. Per the germline V gene, CDR1 is LNHDA and CDR2 is SQIVND (reference sequence). V lost 8 bases and J lost 3; bases outside the gene matches: 9. This CDR3 is built from 14 residues. Here the CDR3 DNA reads TGTGCCAGTTCTGGACAGGCCGAGGACTATGGCTACACCTTC. Translated: CASSGQAEDYGYTF. The variable domain in full, completed from reference TRBV19 and TRBJ1-2, reads DGGITQSPKYLFRKEGQNVTLSCEQNLNHDAMYWYRQDPGQGLRLIYYSQIVNDFQKGDIAEGYSVSREKKESFPLTVTSAQKNPTAFYLCASSGQAEDYGYTFGSGTRLTVV.

This clone is a singleton in its sample. CDR3 region: CASSLAGGEWVEQYF. CDR3 nucleotides: TGCGCCAGCAGCTTGGCTGGAGGGGAGTGGGTCGAGCAGTACTTC. This chain uses TRBV5-1 with TRBJ2-7; TRBD2 is a possible D gene (6 bases). The V and J ends lost 0 bases and 6 bases respectively, with 16 bases between them. The CDR3 consists of 15 residues. Germline CDR1 SGHRS, CDR2 YFSETQ.

This chain links TRBV15 with TRBJ1-5; a weak D match, TRBD1 (5 bases). CDR1 LNHNV and CDR2 YYDKDF come from the germline V gene (reference sequence). This CDR3 region has 15 residues. V was cut by 5 bases and J by 4 bases, with 15 bases left in between. The DNA for the CDR3 is TGTGCCACCAGCCCGGGACCGCCGGGAAATCAGCCCCAGCATTTT. It translates to CATSPGPPGNQPQHF. Full variable domain (remainder filled in from reference TRBV15 and TRBJ1-5): DAMVIQNPRYQVTQFGKPVTLSCSQTLNHNVMYWYQQKSSQAPKLLFHYYDKDFNNEADTPDNFQSRRPNTSFCFLDIRSPGLGDTAMYLCATSPGPPGNQPQHFGDGTRLSIL.